Reported below is one T cell receptor beta chain. Its antigen remains unidentified. Base qualities were left out, and no much larger clone turns up one base away. The sample belongs to a study of cytomegalovirus exposure and HLA in healthy donors (dated by TCRdb to 2016 to 2017). As for the study more broadly: An earlier analysis of approximately 640 of the donors reported roughly 270 Gb of sequence data and some 120 million unique TCR beta sequences from approximately 180 million T cells. In an earlier analysis of roughly 580 of the donors, high-throughput TCR beta sequencing was used to judge whether each TCR beta V gene segment behaved as functional or pseudogenic. All discovery cohort repertoires had been generated on a single sequencing platform. To predict cytomegalovirus infection status, the study combined high-throughput TCR immunosequencing, statistical association of individual TCRs with disease status, and machine learning. The genetic ancestry cluster associated with self-reported Caucasian donors included 70% to 85% of the roughly 400 genotyped donors. Because of strong linkage in the cohort, four or five DR-DQ haplotypes were treated as single units for association and clustering. To study patterns of TCR occurrence, a later analysis re-analyzed previously published TCR beta repertoires from 650 to 750 donors and added high-resolution HLA genotyping. On average, roughly 250,000 unique TCR beta nucleotide sequences were sequenced per donor among some 430 genotyped donors of the cohort, with approximately 18% of those sequences being non-productive. A later genetic analysis used genome-wide SNP genotypes for about three fifths of the 666 donors, treating that subset as a discovery cohort. Both class I and class II loci were covered by HLA typing, at four-digit resolution. The T cell repertoires of around 730 subjects were profiled by immunosequencing and related to cytomegalovirus serostatus. The study aimed to test whether signatures of past pathogen exposure could be identified by cataloging public T cell receptors. An early release that covered more than 550 HLA-typed donors contained around 330 gigabases of sequencing data and about 93 million unique TCR sequences. Typing coverage differed by locus: A, B, C, DRB1 and DQB1 were typed in roughly 629-630 donors, DQA1 in about 500, DPA1 in some 610, and DPB1 in just under 490. Donor age, sex, ethnicity and CMV serostatus were compiled alongside the repertoire data. Besides the first cohort of 666 subjects, a separate validation cohort made up of 120 different subjects was used. The later analysis used no new phenotypic data to find candidate immune exposures, relying instead on TCR beta sequences and their occurrence across donors. General findings and caveats noted by the study authors: When HLA alleles, especially DR and DQ, strongly co-occurred, attributing TCR associations to individual alleles was difficult. According to the authors, the approach could potentially be generalized to other disease states and immunological phenotypes. Roughly uniform sequencing depth across donors was assumed in presence/absence analyses, although this assumption may not hold. Correlated functional status among segregating V segments might reflect linkage disequilibrium, but an unknown experimental factor could not be ruled out. At a false discovery rate of 0.05, a later analysis linked fewer than 20,000 TCR beta sequences to specific HLA alleles. The cohort was sequenced for TCR beta chains only, and without alpha or paired-chain data the features that could be detected were limited. Because HLA typing was missing for some donors at each locus, association tests included only the typed subset. In a later analysis, HLA-associated TCR beta chains showed more clonal expansion and lower generation probabilities than non-associated chains that were equally common. In the study, about 150 TCR beta chains were listed as associated with cytomegalovirus. In both the original and validation cohorts, the classifier was reported to diagnose cytomegalovirus status with high specificity and sensitivity. Some IMGT-functional V segments, including TRBV6-2 and TRBV6-3, could not be distinguished by the 87-base-pair reads and were therefore excluded. A further reported finding was that TCR beta sequences accurately predicted the HLA-A and HLA-B alleles for most subjects in the first cohort. In a later analysis, the rate of TCR association differed among HLA loci, with DRB1 alleles having the most associated TCRs and HLA-C alleles having the fewest. Compared with the 666-donor mean, donors in an Asian-associated ancestry cluster had fewer N-insertions in productive TCRs, according to a later genetic analysis. Across donors, most TCR sequences were observed very rarely, whereas some public TCRs were present in many individuals. A later analysis found that most CMV-associated TCR beta chains appeared HLA-restricted, with HLA associations seemingly driven largely by CMV exposure. Seventeen rarely observed V segments, including chromosome 9 orphons, were excluded from the earlier analysis of some 590 of the donors because counts were too low. V-gene and J-gene trimming of TCR beta chains was associated with a missense DCLRE1C variant in a later genetic analysis, and the association was replicated in an independent cohort. Several of the top co-occurrence clusters appeared to be linked to parvovirus B19, influenza, CMV and Epstein-Barr virus, according to a later analysis. CMV serostatus was the only immune exposure information available for the cohort. A cluster of highly shared sequence variants was judged likely to be a technical artifact of the sequencing pipeline. A few of the identified cytomegalovirus-associated TCR beta chains were confirmed in vitro to be specific for cytomegalovirus antigens. Broadly in line with IMGT annotations, most TCR beta V segments showed up in productive rearrangements about 87% or about 30% of the time in an earlier analysis of under 700 of the donors.

The cohort was made up of roughly 670 healthy bone marrow donors. At the time of sampling, all cohort members were nominally healthy, though unrecorded immune exposures were likely present. The donor was CMV seropositive and was included in the group of approximately 300 seropositive cohort members. A peripheral blood sample was provided by each donor, and peripheral blood mononuclear cells were used for TCR beta sequencing. Genomic DNA was extracted from the blood cell samples with the Qiagen DNeasy Blood Extraction Kit. The library relied on the immunoSEQ multiplex PCR assay. For the multiplex PCR, a mixture combining 60 forward primers for TCR Vbeta segments and 13 reverse primers for TCR Jbeta segments was used. Amplification of the CDR3 region of rearranged TCR beta genes was performed with a multiplex PCR assay on genomic DNA. The Illumina HiSeq System was used to sequence the amplified TCR beta libraries as 87-base-pair reads. The study's processing was this. A later analysis tallied tens of millions of unique TCR beta chains across the 610 or so repertoires, and around 9.9 million of those chains were shared by two or more donors. Raw reads were error-corrected and collapsed into unique sequences by a nearest-neighbor algorithm in which closely related sequences were merged to remove PCR and sequencing errors. Alignment of CDR3 sequences to IMGT reference sequences was used to assign V, D and J gene segments. Each retained sequence needed at least a six-nucleotide match to both a V gene segment and a J gene segment. A rearrangement counted as productive if the CDR3 had no stop codons and remained in frame with V and J, and every other rearrangement counted as non-productive. CDR3 was defined according to IMGT convention as the region running from the second conserved V-encoded cysteine to the conserved J-encoded phenylalanine. In an earlier analysis of roughly 580 of the donors, sequences lacking an unambiguous match to a single V gene segment were excluded. An earlier analysis of several hundred of the donors called V segments functional above 56.7% productive rearrangements and segregating when the between-donor standard deviation exceeded 5%. To diagnose cytomegalovirus status from the catalog of TCR beta chain sequences, a statistical classification framework was built. In a later analysis, TCR nucleotide sequences were compared against IMGT/GENE-DB human TR gene sequences so that V and J genes could be assigned. A later analysis assigned CDR3 sequences and most-parsimonious VDJ recombination scenarios with the TCRdist pipeline. In a later analysis, each TCR beta chain was defined by its CDR3 amino acid sequence together with its V-gene family, and reads without a unique V-gene family were excluded. As a way to deal with suspected cross-contamination and a sequencing artifact, a later analysis dropped more than 500 nucleotide sequences that were highly shared and had low generation probability. For each public chain, a later analysis derived a clonal expansion index from normalized ranks of inferred template counts within each repertoire. Generation probabilities in a later analysis came from a VDJ recombination model fitted to out-of-frame rearrangements, and those results were checked against IGoR. In a later analysis, hypergeometric tests were used to score TCR-TCR, TCR-HLA and TCR-CMV co-occurrence, with a repertoire-size bias correction applied to TCR pairs. In a later analysis, false discovery rates were estimated by permuting HLA or CMV assignments 20 times. In a later analysis, co-occurring TCRs were grouped using DBSCAN, with TCRdist sequence similarity added in when clustering inside HLA-allele-positive subsets. For co-occurrence clustering, repertoires with fewer than 30,000 or more than 120,000 public chains were excluded, along with five repertoires with anomalous nucleotide sharing. TCRdb took over this immuneACCESS table, retaining in-frame rearrangements with V and J assigned. Such tables are incomplete; in checked studies, under half of the missing clones stem from an unresolved V gene, and the remainder is unexplained. V, J and clone size are those of that table, while D and trimming were read from the DNA. This sample comprises around 78,000 clones, about two thirds of them detected only once. About 5.7% of the sample goes to the ten largest clones.

Reading the germline V gene gives CDR1 SQVTM and CDR2 ANQGSEA. The CDR3 measures 16 amino acids from cysteine to phenylalanine. Solely the CDR3 DNA is kept, with 48 bases framed from the first base. Here V drops 6 bases and J drops 7 bases, and the junction holds 16 bases not matched to any gene. The sequenced sample consisted of PBMCs. This sequence uses TRBV29-1 and TRBJ2-1, with TRBD2 matching 9 junction bases. This receptor was taken from a man between 25 and 39 years old in good health and CMV-seropositive. Read as DNA, the sequence is TGCAGCGTGGACGTCTTCGGGACTAGCAGAGAGAATGAGCAGTTCTTC. It specifies CSVDVFGTSRENEQFF.